This T cell receptor beta chain was captured in a study of blood T cell repertoires in COVID-19. TCRdb keeps only in-frame clones here, not all; method: immunoSEQ multiplex PCR. This table holds a few hundred thousand clones, approximately 83% found once. V shed 5 bases, J shed 5 bases, and the junction held 5 bases outside the gene matches. Germline CDR1 and CDR2: SGHAT and FQNNGV. The CDR3 is made up of 15 amino acids. The origin of this receptor is a young woman who had recovered from COVID-19. The chain is built from TRBV11-2 and TRBJ2-5, with TRBD2 identical over 13 bases. The sequencing sample was made of PBMCs or T cells enriched from blood (not recorded which). The DNA for the CDR3 is TGTGCCAGCAGCGCCGGGACTAGCGGGGTGGAGACCCAGTACTTC. As protein: CASSAGTSGVETQYF.